The rows below give T cell receptor beta chains drawn from one sample of a study of blood T cell repertoires in COVID-19. Repertoires were generated with immunoSEQ multiplex PCR, while TCRdb's copy carries only in-frame clones and drops some. Here the sample spans about 300,000 clones, under 90% being singletons. Material for sequencing was PBMCs or T cells enriched from blood (not recorded which). The source of these receptors is a woman aged 40-49 years who had recovered from COVID-19. Both conserved end residues are part of each CDR3. D genes are given only for firm matches. Where a row states a size, it is once, few, many or the class of an expanded clone; other rows omit it.

size,J,D,V,DNA,CDR3
-,TRBJ1-1,TRBD1,TRBV6-1,TGTGCCAGCAGTGTTCAGGGGGCGGTGTACAACACTGAAGCTTTCTTT,CASSVQGAVYNTEAFF
-,TRBJ2-7,-,TRBV11-1,TGTGCCAGCAGCCCGATGGCGGTTCGGTACGAGCAGTACTTC,CASSPMAVRYEQYF
-,TRBJ1-1,TRBD1,TRBV27,TGTGCCAGCAGTTCGGACAGGGTAAACACTGAAGCTTTCTTT,CASSSDRVNTEAFF
-,TRBJ1-2,-,TRBV5-5,TGTGCCAGCAGCTTGGTAGTAGCGTCGAACTATGGCTACACCTTC,CASSLVVASNYGYTF
-,TRBJ2-5,-,TRBV6-5,TGTGCCAGCAGTTACTCAACCACAGGATTTCAAGAGACCCAGTACTTC,CASSYSTTGFQETQYF
once,TRBJ2-5,TRBD1,TRBV7-9,TGTGCCAGCAGACTACAGGGGGCAGGGGAGACCCAGTACTTC,CASRLQGAGETQYF
-,TRBJ2-1,-,TRBV29-1,TGCAGCGCCGATGGGGGGTACAATGAGCAGTTCTTC,CSADGGYNEQFF
-,TRBJ2-7,TRBD1,TRBV10-3,TGTGCCATCCCCGAAGGGGCAGGGGGCCGCTTGAAGCAGTACTTC,CAIPEGAGGRLKQYF
-,TRBJ2-3,-,TRBV7-9,TGTGCCAGCAGCCGATTAACAGGTAGTAGCACAGATACGCAGTATTTT,CASSRLTGSSTDTQYF
-,TRBJ2-3,TRBD1,TRBV12-5,TGTGCTAGTGGTTTGACCGTGACAGGGAAGACCACAGATACGCAGTATTTT,CASGLTVTGKTTDTQYF
-,TRBJ2-3,-,TRBV4-2,TGTGCCAGCAGCCAAGAACTGGAGACCACAGATACGCAGTATTTT,CASSQELETTDTQYF
-,TRBJ1-1,-,TRBV12-3/TRBV12-4,TGTGCCAGCAGTCCTCGGAGGGGTTTTGAAGCTTTCTTT,CASSPRRGFEAFF
-,TRBJ1-3,-,TRBV6-5,TGTGCCAGCAGTAATCAGGGATTCTCTGGAAACACCATATATTTT,CASSNQGFSGNTIYF
-,TRBJ2-7,-,TRBV2,TGTGCCAGCACATGGACAATTTCCTACGAGCAGTACTTC,CASTWTISYEQYF
-,TRBJ1-1,-,TRBV25-1,TGTGCCAGCAGTGAAGACCCAGGTATCAAAGCTTTCTTT,CASSEDPGIKAFF
few,TRBJ1-1,TRBD1,TRBV19,TGTGCCAGTAGTTATCCGGGACAGGGATCTACTGAAGCTTTCTTT,CASSYPGQGSTEAFF
-,TRBJ1-1,-,TRBV7-2,TGTGCCAGTCTGAGGGTGAACACTGAAGCTTTCTTT,CASLRVNTEAFF
-,TRBJ1-3,TRBD1,TRBV5-4,TGTGCCAGCAGCTTGGACCAGGGGGTTCTTTATTTT,CASSLDQGVLYF
-,TRBJ1-3,TRBD1,TRBV5-1,TGCGCCAGCAGCTTGGACAGGGGCTGGGTCATGGTCTCTGGAAACACCATATATTTT,CASSLDRGWVMVSGNTIYF
few,TRBJ2-7,-,TRBV19,TGTGCCAGTAGTATAAACGGTCAGGGTGGGTACGAGCAGTACTTC,CASSINGQGGYEQYF
-,TRBJ1-5,-,TRBV19,TGTGCCAGTAGGAGACAGAAGGATCAGCCCCAGCATTTT,CASRRQKDQPQHF
-,TRBJ2-1,TRBD2,TRBV6-2/TRBV6-3,TGTGCCAGCAGTTACAGACGGGGGGGCAATGAGCAGTTCTTC,CASSYRRGGNEQFF
-,TRBJ2-1,TRBD2,TRBV5-1,TGCGCCAGCAGCCCAAATGCGGGACTACCCCAGCGAGGCGAGCAGTTCTTC,CASSPNAGLPQRGEQFF
-,TRBJ2-1,-,TRBV4-2,TGTGCCAGCAGACCTGAGGCAGTGGATGAGCAGTTCTTC,CASRPEAVDEQFF
-,TRBJ2-1,-,TRBV19,TGTGCCAGTAGGCCTTTGGGGGGCTCCTACAATGAGCAGTTCTTC,CASRPLGGSYNEQFF
-,TRBJ2-5,TRBD2,TRBV10-3,TGTGCCATCAGTGAGTCGGGAGGCGGGGGACGACAAGAGACCCAGTACTTC,CAISESGGGGRQETQYF
-,TRBJ1-2,-,TRBV27,TGTGCCAGCAGTTCCAAAATACAGGGAGGGCGTTATGGCTACACCTTC,CASSSKIQGGRYGYTF
-,TRBJ2-1,-,TRBV9,TGTGCCAGCAGCGGGACTCTCCTCTACAATGAGCAGTTCTTC,CASSGTLLYNEQFF